The clone carrying this TCR beta chain was counted only a few times. Its antigen is unidentified. Researchers amplified the TCR beta CDR3 regions from RNA transcripts. With the HTBI primer set, the TCR CDR3 went through a first round of RT-PCR. TCRdb re-analysed the multiplex PCR reads in MiXCR, keeping a single row per CDR3 protein. The sample yields about 420,000 distinct CDR3 sequences, approximately 13% seen once. This sample was taken from a study of T cells in Graves' hyperthyroidism and ophthalmopathy. Regarding the study as a whole: Ophthalmopathy and stable hyperthyroidism were separated by a 13 V-J model.

Deletions cut 4 bases from V and 2 bases from J, with 8 bases between. The CDR3 runs 12 residues. The V gene's germline CDR1 is DFQATT and CDR2 SNEGSKA (reference sequence). The rearrangement uses TRBV20-1 and TRBJ1-1; D call uncertain. This TCR derives from a woman between 18 and 29 years old with Graves' hyperthyroidism. Sequencing was performed on blood. The CDR3 DNA follows: TGCAGTGCTAACTCCTATAACACTGAAGCTTTCTTT. Translated: CSANSYNTEAFF.